The following is a T cell receptor (beta chain) sequence with its context. This sample stems from a study of blood T cell repertoires in COVID-19. The repertoire was sequenced with immunoSEQ multiplex PCR; TCRdb's copy has only in-frame clones and lacks some. The table lists a few hundred thousand clones, about 89% of them singletons. The sequenced sample consisted of peripheral blood. This clonotype originated in a man aged 30-40 years with acute or convalescent COVID-19.

The CDR3 DNA sequence: TGTGCCAGCAGCCAAGGAAGTCTAGCGGGGCGAGAGACCCAGTACTTC. The encoded protein is CASSQGSLAGRETQYF. This chain links TRBV14 with TRBJ2-5; TRBD2 aligns across 9 bases. Germline V CDR1 and CDR2: SGHDN, FVKESK. The CDR3 consists of 16 residues. V shed 1 base, J shed 4 bases, and the junction held 7 bases outside the gene matches.